This TCR beta chain was identified during a study of T cells after yellow fever vaccination. Via MiXCR, TCRdb re-called the 5' RACE reads, giving one row per CDR3 protein. The sample has some 350,000 distinct CDR3 sequences, roughly 12% seen once; the top ten hold more than 15%. A word on this clonotype: Its target is not known.

Findings of the study overall: There was a possibility that FACS-sorted repertoires contained abundant clonotypes contaminating from the bulk population.

V lost 5 bases and J 1 base, leaving 9 bases between the germline ends. The CDR3 consists of 13 residues. Germline lookup yields CDR1 SGHRS and CDR2 YFSETQ. The source was PBMCs, collected on the day of the first yellow fever vaccination. This clonotype originated in a man younger than 30 who received the YFV17D yellow fever vaccine. V usage is TRBV5-1 and J usage is TRBJ1-2; perhaps TRBD1 as D (6 bases). The CDR3 sequence: CASSSDSNYGYTF. The CDR3 DNA reads TGCGCCAGCAGTTCGGACAGTAACTATGGCTACACCTTC. Filled out from reference TRBV5-1 and TRBJ1-2, the complete variable domain reads KAGVTQTPRYLIKTRGQQVTLSCSPISGHRSVSWYQQTPGQGLQFLFEYFSETQRNKGNFPGRFSGRQFSNSRSEMNVSTLELGDSALYLCASSSDSNYGYTFGSGTRLTVV.